A selection of T cell receptor beta chains follows, all from one sample in a study of blood T cell repertoires in COVID-19. Sequenced by immunoSEQ multiplex PCR; TCRdb stores in-frame clones only, minus some. The data contain a few hundred thousand clones, around 93% of them seen just once; the ten biggest clones take up more than 1%. Sequenced material: PBMCs or T cells enriched from blood (not recorded which). The origin of the receptors is a human donor in a cohort exposed to, infected with or recovered from COVID-19 (not recorded which). The donor label of this sample is uncertain. Each CDR3 is given with its conserved first and last residue. Fields, in order: D gene, V gene, J gene, clone size, CDR3 protein, CDR3 DNA. The D gene is left open where the match is weak. Size is omitted from some rows. Given values are once, few, many or a class for expanded clones.

-	TRBV2	TRBJ1-2	-	CGSAAGAINYGYTF	TGTGGCTCAGCCGCAGGGGCCATTAACTATGGCTACACCTTC
-	TRBV6-6	TRBJ1-5	-	CASSYVQGGQPQHF	TGTGCCAGCAGTTACGTGCAGGGCGGACAGCCCCAGCATTTT
TRBD1	TRBV3-1/TRBV3-2	TRBJ1-2	-	CASSQGTGLSYGYTF	TGTGCCAGCAGCCAAGGGACAGGTCTGTCTTATGGCTACACCTTC
-	TRBV6-5	TRBJ2-2	-	CASNSGGGETGELFF	TGTGCCAGCAATTCGGGAGGGGGCGAGACCGGGGAGCTGTTTTTT
-	TRBV20-1	TRBJ2-7	-	CSASAGTPYEQYF	TGCAGTGCTAGTGCCGGGACACCCTACGAGCAGTACTTC
TRBD2	TRBV6-6	TRBJ2-2	-	CASTPSGGDNTGELFF	TGTGCCAGCACCCCTAGCGGGGGAGATAACACCGGGGAGCTGTTTTTT
TRBD1	TRBV2	TRBJ1-4	once	CASKGQGMVNEKLFF	TGTGCCAGCAAGGGACAGGGTATGGTTAATGAAAAACTGTTTTTT
TRBD2	TRBV28	TRBJ2-3	-	CASSLLLAGTSTDTQYF	TGTGCCAGCAGTTTATTACTAGCGGGGACATCCACAGATACGCAGTATTTT
-	TRBV6-5	TRBJ1-3	-	CARGGTWVSGNTIYF	TGTGCCAGGGGGGGTACGTGGGTTTCAGGAAACACCATATATTTT
TRBD1	TRBV4-1	TRBJ1-3	-	CASSQDNRGLGNTIYF	TGCGCCAGCAGCCAAGATAACAGGGGGCTTGGAAACACCATATATTTT